This is a list of T cell receptor beta chains from one sample in a study of shared clonotypes between healthy human individuals. Generated by immunoSEQ multiplex PCR, the TCRdb table keeps only in-frame clones and is missing some. The data contain hundreds of thousands of clones, over 60% of them singletons. The specimen sequenced was PBMCs. Source of these receptors: a woman between 40 and 50 years old in good health. Some clones in this sample may be carry-over from other donors' samples. Both conserved end residues are part of each CDR3. Each record gives: clone size, J gene, V gene, D gene, CDR3 DNA, CDR3 protein. The D gene is left open where the match is weak. Expanded clones are given a class, and other clones once, few, many or no size at all.

size: NA; J: TRBJ1-1; V: TRBV6-1; D: NA; DNA: TGTGCCAGCAGTGACAGGAGAAACACTGAAGCTTTCTTT; CDR3: CASSDRRNTEAFF
size: NA; J: TRBJ2-2; V: TRBV19; D: NA; DNA: TGTGCCAGTAGTTTAAGGGGGAACACCGGGGAGCTGTTTTTT; CDR3: CASSLRGNTGELFF
size: many; J: TRBJ2-5; V: TRBV18; D: TRBD1; DNA: TGTGCCAGCTCACCCCCGGGACAGGCCCCGGAGACCCAGTACTTC; CDR3: CASSPPGQAPETQYF
size: few; J: TRBJ1-1; V: TRBV7-2; D: NA; DNA: TGTGCCAGCAGCTTCTCGAGGGGGGGAACTGAAGCTTTCTTT; CDR3: CASSFSRGGTEAFF
size: NA; J: TRBJ2-1; V: TRBV7-2; D: TRBD2; DNA: TGTGCCAGCAGCCGGACTAGCGGGAGTGGAGATGAGCAGTTCTTC; CDR3: CASSRTSGSGDEQFF
size: NA; J: TRBJ2-1; V: TRBV30; D: TRBD1; DNA: TGTGCCTGGACACCGGACAGGGGCGATTACAATGAGCAGTTCTTC; CDR3: CAWTPDRGDYNEQFF
size: many; J: TRBJ2-3; V: TRBV30; D: TRBD1; DNA: TGTGCCTGGAGTCAAATTACAGGGGACACAGATACGCAGTATTTT; CDR3: CAWSQITGDTDTQYF
size: NA; J: TRBJ2-1; V: TRBV7-3; D: TRBD2; DNA: TGTGCCAGCAGCTTTGCAGCGGGGGTAGGCAATGAGCAGTTCTTC; CDR3: CASSFAAGVGNEQFF
size: NA; J: TRBJ2-7; V: TRBV28; D: TRBD2; DNA: TGTGCCAGCAGTTTGACGGGGGGAGCCTACGAGCAGTACTTC; CDR3: CASSLTGGAYEQYF
size: NA; J: TRBJ2-7; V: TRBV18; D: NA; DNA: TGTGCCAGCTCACCCCGGACAGAGACCTACGAGCAGTACTTC; CDR3: CASSPRTETYEQYF
size: once; J: TRBJ1-1; V: TRBV11-2; D: NA; DNA: TGTGCCAGCAGCTTCGGAATAGGGTTTGGGACTGAAGCTTTCTTT; CDR3: CASSFGIGFGTEAFF
size: once; J: TRBJ2-3; V: TRBV5-1; D: NA; DNA: TGCGCCAGCAGTCCCTGGAGACGGGGTACCACAGATACGCAGTATTTT; CDR3: CASSPWRRGTTDTQYF
size: NA; J: TRBJ2-7; V: TRBV7-9; D: TRBD1; DNA: TGTGCCAGCAGCGAACCGGGACAGGGATTATCCGAGCAGTACTTC; CDR3: CASSEPGQGLSEQYF
size: NA; J: TRBJ2-7; V: TRBV4-3; D: NA; DNA: TGCGCCAGCAGCCAAGTACTGGGGACCTACGAGCAGTACTTC; CDR3: CASSQVLGTYEQYF
size: NA; J: TRBJ2-3; V: TRBV7-8; D: NA; DNA: TGTGCCAGCAGCTTCTCCACAGATACGCAGTATTTT; CDR3: CASSFSTDTQYF
size: NA; J: TRBJ2-2; V: TRBV25-1; D: NA; DNA: TGTGCCAGCAGTGAAGTCGCGAACACCGGGGAGCTGTTTTTT; CDR3: CASSEVANTGELFF
size: NA; J: TRBJ1-1; V: TRBV18; D: NA; DNA: TGTGCCAGCTCACCCAGCCCACCCGGGGGTGAACACACTGAAGCTTTCTTT; CDR3: CASSPSPPGGEHTEAFF
size: NA; J: TRBJ2-4; V: TRBV19; D: NA; DNA: TGTGCCAGTAGTATGGACAGCTCAAACATTCAGTACTTC; CDR3: CASSMDSSNIQYF
size: NA; J: TRBJ2-5; V: TRBV5-5; D: TRBD1; DNA: TGTGCCAGCAGCTTGGGACAGGGGGATCGAGAGACCCAGTACTTC; CDR3: CASSLGQGDRETQYF
size: NA; J: TRBJ1-3; V: TRBV5-1; D: TRBD1; DNA: TGCACCAGCAGCATCGCGGGACAGGGGGCAAACACCATATATTTT; CDR3: CTSSIAGQGANTIYF
size: NA; J: TRBJ2-1; V: TRBV7-2; D: TRBD2; DNA: TGTGCCAGCAGCCGAATAGCGGGCCTCTCCTACAATGAGCAGTTCTTC; CDR3: CASSRIAGLSYNEQFF
size: NA; J: TRBJ2-3; V: TRBV7-3; D: NA; DNA: TGTGCCAGCAGCTTCGGGGTTGGCACAGATACGCAGTATTTT; CDR3: CASSFGVGTDTQYF
size: few; J: TRBJ1-2; V: TRBV7-9; D: NA; DNA: TGTGCCAGCAGCTTAGCGGACAGTGGCTACACCTTC; CDR3: CASSLADSGYTF
size: few; J: TRBJ2-2; V: TRBV7-8; D: TRBD2; DNA: TGTGCCAGCAGCTTTTACTGGGGAACTAGCGGAAAAACCGGGGAGCTGTTTTTT; CDR3: CASSFYWGTSGKTGELFF
size: NA; J: TRBJ2-7; V: TRBV5-4; D: TRBD2; DNA: TGTGCCAGCAGCTTGGGCCTAGCGGGAGTTACCGAGCAGTACTTC; CDR3: CASSLGLAGVTEQYF
size: NA; J: TRBJ2-4; V: TRBV10-3; D: TRBD1; DNA: TGTGCCATCAGTTCCCCGGGACAGGGGCGGAGAAACATTCAGTACTTC; CDR3: CAISSPGQGRRNIQYF
size: NA; J: TRBJ1-5; V: TRBV7-6; D: NA; DNA: TGTGCCAGCGCCAGTAATAGCAATCAGCCCCAGCATTTT; CDR3: CASASNSNQPQHF
size: once; J: TRBJ1-1; V: TRBV11-3; D: NA; DNA: TGTGCCAGCAGCCCCGGGGGGGCTAACACTGAAGCTTTCTTT; CDR3: CASSPGGANTEAFF
size: NA; J: TRBJ2-3; V: TRBV5-1; D: TRBD1; DNA: TGCGCCAGCAGCTTGGGAGGTCGGACAGGTGATACGCAGTATTTT; CDR3: CASSLGGRTGDTQYF
size: NA; J: TRBJ1-2; V: TRBV6-1; D: TRBD1; DNA: TGTGCCAGCAGTACAGACAGGGGCTATGGCTACACCTTC; CDR3: CASSTDRGYGYTF
size: many; J: TRBJ2-7; V: TRBV21-1; D: NA; DNA: TGTGCCAGCAGCAAAGGTTTAGCGGGAGGGCCTCACGAGCAGTACTTC; CDR3: CASSKGLAGGPHEQYF
size: once; J: TRBJ2-5; V: TRBV5-1; D: NA; DNA: TGCGCCAGCAGCTTGTCCAGGGGCCAACAGACCCAGTACTTC; CDR3: CASSLSRGQQTQYF
size: once; J: TRBJ2-1; V: TRBV5-1; D: TRBD1; DNA: TGCGCCAGCAGCTTCGGACAGGGGGGCAATGAGCAGTTCTTC; CDR3: CASSFGQGGNEQFF
size: NA; J: TRBJ1-2; V: TRBV4-3; D: NA; DNA: TGCGCCAGCAGCCTAGCCCTCCGCAGGCCGCTAAACTATGGCTACACCTTC; CDR3: CASSLALRRPLNYGYTF
size: NA; J: TRBJ2-1; V: TRBV19; D: TRBD2; DNA: TGTGCCAGTAGTGGTTCGGGGGGAGTGGGTGAGCAGTTCTTC; CDR3: CASSGSGGVGEQFF
size: NA; J: TRBJ2-7; V: TRBV6-5; D: NA; DNA: TGTGCCAGCAGTTACTCCCCCGAAGGGGGCTACGAGCAGTACTTC; CDR3: CASSYSPEGGYEQYF
size: NA; J: TRBJ1-1; V: TRBV11-2; D: TRBD1; DNA: TGTGCCAGCAGCTCCACAGGGGGAAGGACTGAAGCTTTCTTT; CDR3: CASSSTGGRTEAFF
size: NA; J: TRBJ2-1; V: TRBV10-1; D: NA; DNA: TGCGCCAGCAGCCGGGGGCTCCGTCTCGAGCAGTTCTTC; CDR3: CASSRGLRLEQFF
size: few; J: TRBJ2-2; V: TRBV6-1; D: NA; DNA: TGTGCCAGCAGTGGAGTTGGCAGGGAGAACACCGGGGAGCTGTTTTTT; CDR3: CASSGVGRENTGELFF
size: NA; J: TRBJ2-3; V: TRBV30; D: NA; DNA: TGTGCCTGGTCATCCGGGACTGGGAGCACAGATACGCAGTATTTT; CDR3: CAWSSGTGSTDTQYF
size: NA; J: TRBJ1-3; V: TRBV11-3; D: NA; DNA: TGTGCCAGCAGCTTTACGATACGGGACACCATATATTTT; CDR3: CASSFTIRDTIYF
size: NA; J: TRBJ2-1; V: TRBV7-9; D: NA; DNA: TGTGCCAGCAGCTTAGCCATGACTAGTAATGAGCAGTTCTTC; CDR3: CASSLAMTSNEQFF